A selection of T cell receptor beta chains follows, all from one sample in a study of early T cells in non-severe SARS-CoV-2 infection. Using its own MiXCR run on the 5' RACE reads, TCRdb lists one record per CDR3 protein. The sample consists of fewer than 120,000 distinct CDR3 sequences, around 12% of them appearing once. The sequences come from whole blood, collected at baseline. These receptors originate from an adult who was a healthcare worker with PCR-confirmed SARS-CoV-2 infection or an uninfected control (not recorded which). Both conserved end residues are part of each CDR3. A D gene is named only where the DNA matches it firmly. Some rows mark clone size as missing; the rest say once, few, many or name a class of expanded clone.

j_call v_call clone_size d_call cdr3_nt cdr3_aa
TRBJ1-6 TRBV13 many TRBD1 TGTGCCAGCAGCGAGACAGGGCAGGGTTCACCCCTCCACTTT CASSETGQGSPLHF
TRBJ2-1 TRBV2 few TRBD2 TGTGCCAGCAGTGAAGCGATCCCTAGCGGGGGGCGCTACAATGAGCAGTTCTTC CASSEAIPSGGRYNEQFF
TRBJ2-1 TRBV10-2 . . TGCGCCAGCAGTCTCCAGTACAATGAGCAGTTCTTC CASSLQYNEQFF
TRBJ2-1 TRBV29-1 few . TGCAGCGTTACGGAACCCCTCTCCTACAATGAGCAGTTCTTC CSVTEPLSYNEQFF
TRBJ1-2 TRBV18 many . TGTGCCAGCTCACCACTCATGGGCAGGGACGATGGCTACACCTTC CASSPLMGRDDGYTF
TRBJ1-1 TRBV18 many . TGTGCCAGCTCACTGAGGGAGGGGGCTGAAGCTTTCTTT CASSLREGAEAFF
TRBJ2-7 TRBV10-3 few . TGTGCCATCAGTGAACAAGTGCACGAGCAGTACTTC CAISEQVHEQYF
TRBJ2-3 TRBV5-1 . . TGCGCCAGCAGCTTGGCCCAGGGATCAGATACGCAGTATTTT CASSLAQGSDTQYF
TRBJ2-3 TRBV6-1 few TRBD2 TGTGCCAGCAGACTACTAGCGGCTAGCACAGATACGCAGTATTTT CASRLLAASTDTQYF
TRBJ2-1 TRBV20-1 few TRBD1 TGCAGTGCTCGTAGCTGGACAGGGAGCTCCTACAATGAGCAGTTCTTC CSARSWTGSSYNEQFF
TRBJ2-3 TRBV29-1 few TRBD2 TGCAGCGTTGAACTAGCGGGCACAGATACGCAGTATTTT CSVELAGTDTQYF
TRBJ2-7 TRBV27 . TRBD2 TGTGCCAGCAGTACTAGCGGGGGGAACGAGCAGTACTTC CASSTSGGNEQYF